The 16 T cell receptor beta chains in this list originate from one sample, sequenced in a study of cytomegalovirus exposure and HLA in healthy donors. A multiplex PCR was run with 60 Vbeta primers and 13 Jbeta primers. Sequenced by immunoSEQ multiplex PCR; TCRdb stores in-frame clones only, minus some. The data contain approximately 240,000 clones, 82% of them singletons. The sample comprised PBMCs. These receptors were collected from a woman aged 40 to 50 in good health and CMV-seronegative.

The chain combines TRBV2 with TRBJ1-2; D remains unclear. Looked up from germline, CDR1 is SNHLY and CDR2 is FYNNEI. The germline V and J ends were trimmed by 2 bases and 0 bases, with 7 bases remaining between them. This CDR3 region has 14 residues. CDR3 sequence reads: CASSELRANYGYTF. DNA for the CDR3: TGTGCCAGCAGTGAACTACGGGCTAACTATGGCTACACCTTC.

This clone was recorded only once. This rearrangement joins TRBV19 to TRBJ1-1, with D uncertain. Trimming shortened V by 2 bases and J by 0 bases, and 7 bases separated the two germline ends. The germline V gene has CDR1 LNHDA and CDR2 SQIVND (reference sequence). The length of the CDR3 is 14 residues. In nucleotides, the CDR3 is TGTGCCAGTAGTATATCGGAGTTGAACACTGAAGCTTTCTTT. Translation: CASSISELNTEAFF.

This chain uses TRBV27 with TRBJ2-7, with TRBD1 matching over 9 bases. V gave up 8 bases and J gave up 3 bases; unmatched junction bases: 2. The CDR3 covers 12 residues. Germline loops: CDR1 MNHEY, CDR2 SMNVEV (reference sequence). CDR3 DNA: TGTGCCAGCGGGACAGGGTACTACGAGCAGTACTTC. This translates into CASGTGYYEQYF.

CDR3 amino acids: CASSQTTNTGELFF. In nucleotides, the CDR3 is TGTGCCAGCAGCCAGACAACGAACACCGGGGAGCTGTTTTTT. The rearrangement joins TRBV2 to TRBJ2-2; the D is unclear. Germline V gene data show CDR1 as SNHLY and CDR2 as FYNNEI. The CDR3 contains 14 residues. V gave up 6 bases and J gave up 0 bases, with 8 bases separating them.

This chain uses TRBV7-9 with TRBJ2-7, with 8 bases aligning to TRBD1. V shed 1 base, J shed 8 bases, and the junction held 4 bases outside the gene matches. CDR3 size: 13 residues. Looked up from germline, CDR1 is SEHNR and CDR2 is FQNEAQ (reference sequence). CDR3 in DNA: TGTGCCAGCAGCTTAGAGGGACAGGTAAAGCAGTACTTC. Its protein product is CASSLEGQVKQYF.

The V gene is TRBV6-1, the J gene TRBJ2-7; 9 bases align to TRBD1. Germline V gene data show CDR1 as MNHNS and CDR2 as SASEGT. V was pared by 9 bases and J by 7 bases, with 13 bases of the junction left unmatched. This CDR3 has 14 amino acids. The CDR3, as DNA: TGTGCCAGTCGAGGACAGGGGACACCGGGGGAGCAGTACTTC. Its translation: CASRGQGTPGEQYF.

As to this clone: The junction departs from the called germline gene at one end, perhaps through a read error. The chain has TRBV30 and TRBJ1-4, with D perhaps matching TRBD1 (5 bases). Looked up from germline, CDR1 is GTSNPN and CDR2 is SVGIG (reference sequence). The CDR3 is 12 residues long. The CDR3 region is CAGRGAGEKLFF. DNA of the CDR3: TGTGCCGGGAGGGGCGCGGGTGAAAAACTGTTTTTT.

This clone appeared a few times. The chain couples TRBV4-3 to TRBJ1-3; possible D gene TRBD1, 5 bases. This CDR3 contains 14 residues. The V gene lost 3 bases and the J gene lost 1 base, with 7 bases spanning the gap. Germline CDR1 LGHNA, CDR2 YSLEER. In DNA, the CDR3 is TGCGCCAGCAGCCAGCAGGGTTCTGGAAACACCATATATTTT. Its translation is CASSQQGSGNTIYF.

The V and J genes are TRBV6-6 and TRBJ1-6; TRBD1 matches at 7 bases. CDR1 and CDR2 from the germline V gene are MNHNY and SVGAGI (reference sequence). With V trimmed by 5 bases and J by 9 bases, 7 bases remained unmatched. The CDR3 is 14 amino acids. CDR3: CASSGQGGSSPLHF. The CDR3 DNA sequence: TGTGCCAGCAGTGGCCAGGGGGGAAGTTCACCCCTCCACTTT.

The chain carries TRBV6-5 and TRBJ2-2, with 7 bases that match TRBD1. The CDR3 covers 14 residues. After removal of 5 bases from V and 6 bases from J, the junction contained 6 bases not matched to a gene. Germline V lookup: CDR1 MNHEY, CDR2 SVGAGI. Here the CDR3 DNA reads TGTGCCAGCAGTCGGCCGGGACAGCCCGGGGAGCTGTTTTTT. This sequence encodes CASSRPGQPGELFF.

The chain joins TRBV28 to TRBJ1-2; D not resolved. Trimming cost V 10 bases and J 2 bases, with 17 bases left between them. CDR3 length: 14 residues. Germline lookup yields CDR1 MDHEN and CDR2 SYDVKM. The CDR3 DNA reads as TGTGCCATAGACAATGAGGGTAAAAACTATGGCTACACCTTC. Translated: CAIDNEGKNYGYTF.

V usage is TRBV5-1 and J usage is TRBJ1-5, with 10 positions matching TRBD1. The CDR3 contains 17 residues. In germline, CDR1 is SGHRS, CDR2 YFSETQ. Trimming took 6 bases from V and 0 from J; bases not matched to a gene: 9. CDR3 sequence: CASILNRDRGSNQPQHF. DNA of the CDR3: TGCGCCAGCATCCTAAACCGGGACAGGGGTAGCAATCAGCCCCAGCATTTT.

This chain connects TRBV7-2 to TRBJ2-2, with TRBD2 identical over 8 bases. The V segment lost 5 bases and the J segment 3 bases; nucleotides outside the gene matches: 8. The CDR3 consists of 16 residues. The germline gives CDR1 SGHTA, CDR2 FQGNSA. CDR3: CASSHRGGLDTGELFF. For the CDR3, the DNA is TGTGCCAGCAGCCACCGGGGGGGCCTAGACACCGGGGAGCTGTTTTTT.

The chain has TRBV5-1 and TRBJ2-5; 8 bases line up with TRBD2. V lost 7 bases and J lost 4; bases outside the gene matches: 9. CDR1 is SGHRS and CDR2 is YFSETQ in the germline V gene. The CDR3 is 14 residues long. The CDR3 bases are TGCGCCAGCGAAAACGGGGCGGGGGGAGAGACCCAGTACTTC. Protein product: CASENGAGGETQYF. Based on the CDR3 plus reference TRBV5-1 and TRBJ2-5, the full variable domain is KAGVTQTPRYLIKTRGQQVTLSCSPISGHRSVSWYQQTPGQGLQFLFEYFSETQRNKGNFPGRFSGRQFSNSRSEMNVSTLELGDSALYLCASENGAGGETQYFGPGTRLLVL.

This clone has a handful of counts. J is TRBJ2-2 and V is TRBV6-1, with TRBD2 as a possible D gene (5 bases). CDR3 length equals 13 residues. Germline-derived CDR1 and CDR2 are MNHNS and SASEGT. Trimming pared 3 bases from V and 7 bases from J, leaving 9 bases between. As DNA, the CDR3 is TGTGCCAGCAGTGAGACTAATAACGGGGAGCTGTTTTTT. Translation gives CASSETNNGELFF.

The chain has TRBV5-5 and TRBJ2-7, with D perhaps TRBD2 (6 bases). The CDR3 has 14 amino acids. Germline V gives CDR1 SGHKS, CDR2 YYEKEE (reference sequence). The ends were cut back, 1 base at V and 5 bases at J, with 13 bases in the middle. In nucleotides, the CDR3 is TGTGCCAGCAGCTTGCCCAGCCCGGGGGACGAGCAGTACTTC. Encoded protein: CASSLPSPGDEQYF. Looking up the rest from reference TRBV5-5 and TRBJ2-7 gives the full variable domain: DAGVTQSPTHLIKTRGQQVTLRCSPISGHKSVSWYQQVLGQGPQFIFQYYEKEERGRGNFPDRFSARQFPNYSSELNVNALLLGDSALYLCASSLPSPGDEQYFGPGTRLTVT.